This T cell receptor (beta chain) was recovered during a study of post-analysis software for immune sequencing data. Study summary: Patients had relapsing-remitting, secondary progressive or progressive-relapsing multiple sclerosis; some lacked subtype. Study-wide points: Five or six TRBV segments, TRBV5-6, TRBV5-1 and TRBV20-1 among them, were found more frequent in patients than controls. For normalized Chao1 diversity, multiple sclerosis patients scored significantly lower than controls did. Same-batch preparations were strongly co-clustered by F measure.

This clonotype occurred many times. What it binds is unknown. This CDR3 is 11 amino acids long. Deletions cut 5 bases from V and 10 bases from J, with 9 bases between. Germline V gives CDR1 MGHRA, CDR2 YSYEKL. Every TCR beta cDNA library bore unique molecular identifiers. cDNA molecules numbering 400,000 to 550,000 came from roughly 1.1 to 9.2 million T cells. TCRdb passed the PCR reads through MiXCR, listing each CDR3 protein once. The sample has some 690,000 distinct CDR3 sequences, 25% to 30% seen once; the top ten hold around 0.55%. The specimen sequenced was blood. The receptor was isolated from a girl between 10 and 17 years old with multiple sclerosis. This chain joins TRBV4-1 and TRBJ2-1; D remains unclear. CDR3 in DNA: TGCGCCAGCAGCGTTTTCGGGGAGCAGTTCTTC. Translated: CASSVFGEQFF.